The rows below give T cell receptor beta chains drawn from one sample of a study of cytomegalovirus exposure and HLA in healthy donors. The data were produced by immunoSEQ multiplex PCR, yet TCRdb's version contains in-frame clones alone and is incomplete. The profile shows some 140,000 clones, roughly four fifths of them singletons. Sequencing input: PBMCs. The receptor set was obtained from a woman in her 30s in good health and CMV-seronegative. The CDR3 runs from the conserved cysteine through the conserved F or W. The order of the fields is CDR3 protein, CDR3 DNA, V gene, clone size, D gene, J gene. A D gene is named only where the DNA matches it firmly. Expanded clones get a size class; other rows say once, few or many, or leave the size out.

cdr3_aa: CASSFDLPGGYGYTF
cdr3_nt: TGTGCCAGCAGTTTCGACCTCCCAGGGGGCTATGGCTACACCTTC
v_call: TRBV6-5
clone_size: -
d_call: TRBD1
j_call: TRBJ1-2

cdr3_aa: CASSLGLAGDYEQYF
cdr3_nt: TGTGCCAGCAGCTTAGGGCTAGCGGGGGACTACGAGCAGTACTTC
v_call: TRBV5-6
clone_size: once
d_call: TRBD2
j_call: TRBJ2-7

cdr3_aa: CASSETTDEQFF
cdr3_nt: TGTGCCAGCAGTGAGACTACCGACGAGCAGTTCTTC
v_call: TRBV2
clone_size: -
d_call: -
j_call: TRBJ2-1

cdr3_aa: CASSLSGLAGDQETQYF
cdr3_nt: TGTGCCAGCAGTTTATCGGGACTAGCGGGCGATCAAGAGACCCAGTACTTC
v_call: TRBV27
clone_size: once
d_call: TRBD2
j_call: TRBJ2-5

cdr3_aa: CSVEQGYYGYTF
cdr3_nt: TGCAGCGTTGAACAGGGATACTATGGCTACACCTTC
v_call: TRBV29-1
clone_size: -
d_call: -
j_call: TRBJ1-2

cdr3_aa: CASSFTPGQGVYGYTF
cdr3_nt: TGTGCCAGCAGTTTTACGCCGGGACAGGGGGTCTATGGCTACACCTTC
v_call: TRBV27
clone_size: -
d_call: TRBD1
j_call: TRBJ1-2

cdr3_aa: CASSDPVVAGGQETQYF
cdr3_nt: TGTGCCAGCAGTGACCCCGTGGTAGCGGGGGGCCAAGAGACCCAGTACTTC
v_call: TRBV2
clone_size: -
d_call: TRBD2
j_call: TRBJ2-5

cdr3_aa: CASRSNRGREAFF
cdr3_nt: TGTGCCAGCAGATCCAACAGGGGAAGGGAAGCTTTCTTT
v_call: TRBV27
clone_size: -
d_call: TRBD1
j_call: TRBJ1-1

cdr3_aa: CASSYAPGQGEAFF
cdr3_nt: TGTGCCAGCAGTTACGCCCCGGGACAGGGGGAAGCTTTCTTT
v_call: TRBV6-5
clone_size: -
d_call: TRBD1
j_call: TRBJ1-1

cdr3_aa: CASTRQGNTGELFF
cdr3_nt: TGTGCCAGCACTAGGCAGGGTAACACCGGGGAGCTGTTTTTT
v_call: TRBV25-1
clone_size: -
d_call: -
j_call: TRBJ2-2

cdr3_aa: CASSLNGRAGGYTF
cdr3_nt: TGTGCCAGCAGCTTAAACGGCCGGGCGGGTGGCTACACCTTC
v_call: TRBV7-3
clone_size: -
d_call: -
j_call: TRBJ1-2

cdr3_aa: CATTRGGFNEQFF
cdr3_nt: TGTGCCACCACACGGGGAGGATTCAATGAGCAGTTCTTC
v_call: TRBV25-1
clone_size: -
d_call: -
j_call: TRBJ2-1

cdr3_aa: CASSPGTGGDEQFF
cdr3_nt: TGTGCCAGCTCACCCGGGACAGGGGGCGATGAGCAGTTCTTC
v_call: TRBV18
clone_size: once
d_call: TRBD1
j_call: TRBJ2-1

cdr3_aa: CASTQRGQLLNPYGYTF
cdr3_nt: TGTGCCAGCACACAACGCGGACAGTTGCTTAATCCCTATGGCTACACCTTC
v_call: TRBV7-8
clone_size: -
d_call: -
j_call: TRBJ1-2

cdr3_aa: CASSFYRAGAGELFF
cdr3_nt: TGTGCCAGCAGTTTCTACAGGGCAGGGGCCGGGGAGCTGTTTTTT
v_call: TRBV6-5
clone_size: -
d_call: -
j_call: TRBJ2-2

cdr3_aa: CASSLAGNTEAFF
cdr3_nt: TGTGCCAGCAGCTTAGCAGGGAACACTGAAGCTTTCTTT
v_call: TRBV11-2
clone_size: -
d_call: -
j_call: TRBJ1-1

cdr3_aa: CASSSKGTFQETQYF
cdr3_nt: TGTGCCAGCAGCTCGAAAGGGACATTCCAAGAGACCCAGTACTTC
v_call: TRBV7-9
clone_size: -
d_call: -
j_call: TRBJ2-5

cdr3_aa: CASSLSSSGNTIYF
cdr3_nt: TGTGCCAGCAGCTTATCGAGCTCTGGAAACACCATATATTTT
v_call: TRBV7-9
clone_size: -
d_call: -
j_call: TRBJ1-3

cdr3_aa: CASRRGSSYEQYF
cdr3_nt: TGTGCCAGCCGGCGGGGGAGCTCCTACGAGCAGTACTTC
v_call: TRBV7-2
clone_size: few
d_call: TRBD2
j_call: TRBJ2-7

cdr3_aa: CASSSGGIGYTF
cdr3_nt: TGTGCCAGCAGCTCAGGGGGGATTGGCTACACCTTC
v_call: TRBV7-9
clone_size: -
d_call: TRBD1
j_call: TRBJ1-2

cdr3_aa: CASSEALEKWNSPLHF
cdr3_nt: TGTGCCAGCAGTGAAGCACTAGAAAAATGGAATTCACCCCTCCACTTT
v_call: TRBV2
clone_size: -
d_call: -
j_call: TRBJ1-6

cdr3_aa: CASRLGLAGGTGELFF
cdr3_nt: TGTGCCAGCAGACTGGGACTAGCGGGCGGGACCGGGGAGCTGTTTTTT
v_call: TRBV2
clone_size: -
d_call: TRBD2
j_call: TRBJ2-2

cdr3_aa: CASRSGTRIGNEQFF
cdr3_nt: TGTGCCAGTCGCTCCGGGACTAGAATCGGCAATGAGCAGTTCTTC
v_call: TRBV4-2
clone_size: few
d_call: TRBD2
j_call: TRBJ2-1

cdr3_aa: CASSEFGGTGDQPQHF
cdr3_nt: TGTGCCAGCAGTGAGTTCGGAGGGACGGGTGATCAGCCCCAGCATTTT
v_call: TRBV2
clone_size: -
d_call: -
j_call: TRBJ1-5

cdr3_aa: CASSAGSRQGGNENTGELFF
cdr3_nt: TGTGCCAGCAGCGCGGGGTCCCGACAGGGGGGGAACGAGAACACCGGGGAGCTGTTTTTT
v_call: TRBV9
clone_size: -
d_call: TRBD1
j_call: TRBJ2-2

cdr3_aa: CASSYESVTFNSPLHF
cdr3_nt: TGTGCCAGCAGTTACGAGAGCGTCACCTTTAATTCACCCCTCCACTTT
v_call: TRBV6-6
clone_size: -
d_call: -
j_call: TRBJ1-6

cdr3_aa: CSAEGWRGNPDTQYF
cdr3_nt: TGCAGCGCCGAAGGGTGGAGGGGAAATCCAGATACGCAGTATTTT
v_call: TRBV29-1
clone_size: -
d_call: -
j_call: TRBJ2-3

cdr3_aa: CASSFRLAGDQETQYF
cdr3_nt: TGTGCCAGCAGCTTTAGACTAGCGGGGGACCAAGAGACCCAGTACTTC
v_call: TRBV7-6
clone_size: -
d_call: TRBD2
j_call: TRBJ2-5

cdr3_aa: CATLKGETTEAFF
cdr3_nt: TGTGCCACGTTAAAGGGGGAGACGACTGAAGCTTTCTTT
v_call: TRBV10-3
clone_size: -
d_call: -
j_call: TRBJ1-1

cdr3_aa: CASSFLAGDTGELFF
cdr3_nt: TGCGCCAGCAGCTTTCTAGCGGGGGATACCGGGGAGCTGTTTTTT
v_call: TRBV5-1
clone_size: few
d_call: TRBD2
j_call: TRBJ2-2

cdr3_aa: CASSVQTVYNSPLHF
cdr3_nt: TGTGCCAGCAGTGTACAGACGGTCTATAATTCACCCCTCCACTTT
v_call: TRBV2
clone_size: -
d_call: -
j_call: TRBJ1-6

cdr3_aa: CASSIGDRYNEQFF
cdr3_nt: TGTGCCAGTAGTATAGGGGACAGATACAATGAGCAGTTCTTC
v_call: TRBV19
clone_size: -
d_call: TRBD1
j_call: TRBJ2-1

cdr3_aa: CASTQLAARNIQYF
cdr3_nt: TGTGCCAGCACCCAACTAGCAGCTAGAAACATTCAGTACTTC
v_call: TRBV2
clone_size: -
d_call: -
j_call: TRBJ2-4

cdr3_aa: CASSYFGGGNEKLFF
cdr3_nt: TGTGCCAGCAGTTACTTCGGGGGGGGGAATGAAAAACTGTTTTTT
v_call: TRBV6-5
clone_size: -
d_call: -
j_call: TRBJ1-4

cdr3_aa: CASRSRTSAPGTETQYF
cdr3_nt: TGTGCCAGCAGAAGTAGGACTAGCGCTCCGGGGACTGAGACCCAGTACTTC
v_call: TRBV2
clone_size: once
d_call: TRBD2
j_call: TRBJ2-5

cdr3_aa: CASSLSQRGQETQYF
cdr3_nt: TGCGCCAGCAGCTTGTCCCAGCGGGGCCAAGAGACCCAGTACTTC
v_call: TRBV5-1
clone_size: -
d_call: TRBD2
j_call: TRBJ2-5

cdr3_aa: CASSLGLAGDSYEQYF
cdr3_nt: TGCGCCAGCAGCTTGGGGCTAGCGGGGGACTCCTACGAGCAGTACTTC
v_call: TRBV5-1
clone_size: -
d_call: TRBD2
j_call: TRBJ2-7

cdr3_aa: CASSAMGLVRETQYF
cdr3_nt: TGTGCCAGCAGTGCTATGGGACTAGTAAGAGAGACCCAGTACTTC
v_call: TRBV6-1
clone_size: -
d_call: TRBD2
j_call: TRBJ2-5

cdr3_aa: CASRDQGGEQYF
cdr3_nt: TGCGCCAGCAGGGATCAGGGGGGCGAGCAGTACTTC
v_call: TRBV5-1
clone_size: -
d_call: -
j_call: TRBJ2-7

cdr3_aa: CASSPGQGPYEQYF
cdr3_nt: TGTGCCAGCAGCCCGGGACAGGGACCATACGAGCAGTACTTC
v_call: TRBV5-4
clone_size: -
d_call: TRBD1
j_call: TRBJ2-7

cdr3_aa: CASSPLAGTGDYGYTF
cdr3_nt: TGCGCCAGCAGCCCTCTCGCCGGGACAGGGGACTATGGCTACACCTTC
v_call: TRBV5-1
clone_size: -
d_call: TRBD1
j_call: TRBJ1-2

cdr3_aa: CSVGGGRGTPQYF
cdr3_nt: TGCAGCGTTGGAGGCGGCAGGGGAACCCCCCAGTACTTC
v_call: TRBV29-1
clone_size: -
d_call: -
j_call: TRBJ2-5

cdr3_aa: CASSVGVSGNTIYF
cdr3_nt: TGTGCCAGCAGTGTCGGAGTCTCTGGAAACACCATATATTTT
v_call: TRBV2
clone_size: once
d_call: -
j_call: TRBJ1-3

cdr3_aa: CASGRTDSDSYEQYF
cdr3_nt: TGCGCCAGCGGTCGTACGGACAGCGACTCCTACGAGCAGTACTTC
v_call: TRBV5-1
clone_size: -
d_call: -
j_call: TRBJ2-7

cdr3_aa: CASSLVPEGYGYTF
cdr3_nt: TGTGCCAGCAGCTTAGTCCCAGAGGGCTATGGCTACACCTTC
v_call: TRBV7-8
clone_size: -
d_call: -
j_call: TRBJ1-2

cdr3_aa: CASSLGTVIQPQHF
cdr3_nt: TGTGCCAGCAGTTTAGGGACAGTGATTCAGCCCCAGCATTTT
v_call: TRBV27
clone_size: -
d_call: TRBD1
j_call: TRBJ1-5

cdr3_aa: CASGPRADTQYF
cdr3_nt: TGTGCCAGCGGGCCGCGGGCAGATACGCAGTATTTT
v_call: TRBV2
clone_size: -
d_call: -
j_call: TRBJ2-3

cdr3_aa: CASSRGQGQETQYF
cdr3_nt: TGTGCCAGCAGCCGAGGACAGGGGCAAGAGACCCAGTACTTC
v_call: TRBV7-3
clone_size: -
d_call: TRBD1
j_call: TRBJ2-5

cdr3_aa: CASSPVGTGWSGTEAFF
cdr3_nt: TGTGCCAGCTCACCAGTAGGGACAGGATGGTCTGGTACTGAAGCTTTCTTT
v_call: TRBV18
clone_size: -
d_call: TRBD1
j_call: TRBJ1-1

cdr3_aa: CASSLRGGGEETQYF
cdr3_nt: TGCGCCAGCAGCCTCCGCGGCGGGGGGGAAGAGACCCAGTACTTC
v_call: TRBV5-1
clone_size: -
d_call: TRBD2
j_call: TRBJ2-5

cdr3_aa: CASSPGTSPQETRYF
cdr3_nt: TGTGCTAGCAGCCCCGGGACTTCGCCACAAGAGACCCGGTACTTC
v_call: TRBV7-7
clone_size: once
d_call: -
j_call: TRBJ2-5